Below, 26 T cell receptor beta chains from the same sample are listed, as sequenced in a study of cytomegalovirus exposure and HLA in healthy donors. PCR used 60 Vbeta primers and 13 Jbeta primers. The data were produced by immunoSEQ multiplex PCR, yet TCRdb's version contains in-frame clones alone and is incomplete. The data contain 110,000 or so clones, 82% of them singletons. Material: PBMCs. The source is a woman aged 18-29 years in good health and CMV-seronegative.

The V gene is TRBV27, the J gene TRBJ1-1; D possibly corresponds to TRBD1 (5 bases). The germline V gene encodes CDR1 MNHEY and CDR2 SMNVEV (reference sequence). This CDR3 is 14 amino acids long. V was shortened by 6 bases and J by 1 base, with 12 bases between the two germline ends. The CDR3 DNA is TGTGCCAGCAGGCGTTGGCAGGGGAACACTGAAGCTTTCTTT. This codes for CASRRWQGNTEAFF.

CDR3 nucleotides: TGTGCCAGTAGTATAGGGGGACTAAACACCGGGGAGCTGTTTTTT. Its protein product is CASSIGGLNTGELFF. This chain links TRBV19 with TRBJ2-2; 7 positions match TRBD2. Germline CDR1 reads LNHDA; CDR2 reads SQIVND (reference sequence). V lost 1 base to trimming and J lost 2 bases; unmatched junction nucleotides: 1. The CDR3 covers 15 residues.

CDR3 protein: CASSQDSRGGETQYF. CDR3 DNA sequence: TGCGCCAGCAGCCAAGATTCAAGGGGGGGAGAGACCCAGTACTTC. This chain links TRBV4-3 with TRBJ2-5; possible D gene TRBD2, 7 bases. The germline V gene has CDR1 LGHNA and CDR2 YSLEER. The CDR3 has 15 residues. Trimming took 0 bases from V and 4 from J, leaving 12 bases between them.

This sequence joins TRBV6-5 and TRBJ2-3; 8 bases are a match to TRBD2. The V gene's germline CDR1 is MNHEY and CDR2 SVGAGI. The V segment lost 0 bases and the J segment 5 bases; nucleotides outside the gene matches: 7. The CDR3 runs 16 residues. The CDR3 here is CASSYSQRELQDTQYF. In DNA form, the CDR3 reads TGTGCCAGCAGTTACTCACAGCGGGAGTTGCAAGATACGCAGTATTTT.

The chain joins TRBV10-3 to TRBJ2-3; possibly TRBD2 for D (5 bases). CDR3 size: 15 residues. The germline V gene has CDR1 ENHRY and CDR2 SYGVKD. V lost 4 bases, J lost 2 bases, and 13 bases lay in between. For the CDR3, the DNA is TGTGCCATCAGTGGGCTAGCAGAATCCACAGATACGCAGTATTTT. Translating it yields CAISGLAESTDTQYF.

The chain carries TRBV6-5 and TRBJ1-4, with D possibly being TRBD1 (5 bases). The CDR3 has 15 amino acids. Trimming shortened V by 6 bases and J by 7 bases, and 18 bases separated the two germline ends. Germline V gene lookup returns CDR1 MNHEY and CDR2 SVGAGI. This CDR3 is CASRRAAGEGEKLFF. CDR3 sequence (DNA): TGTGCCAGCAGACGCGCAGCGGGGGAAGGTGAAAAACTGTTTTTT.

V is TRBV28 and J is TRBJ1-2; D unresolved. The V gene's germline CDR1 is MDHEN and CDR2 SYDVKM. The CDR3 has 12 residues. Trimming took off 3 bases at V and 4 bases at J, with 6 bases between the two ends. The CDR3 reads CASSFLSYGYTF. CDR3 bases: TGTGCCAGCAGTTTTCTGAGCTATGGCTACACCTTC.

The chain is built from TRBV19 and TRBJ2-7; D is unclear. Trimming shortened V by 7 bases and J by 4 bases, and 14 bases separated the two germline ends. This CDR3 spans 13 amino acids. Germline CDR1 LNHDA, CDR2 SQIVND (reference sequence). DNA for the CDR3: TGTGCCAGTACCCGGAGTGGAGAATACGAGCAGTACTTC. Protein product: CASTRSGEYEQYF.

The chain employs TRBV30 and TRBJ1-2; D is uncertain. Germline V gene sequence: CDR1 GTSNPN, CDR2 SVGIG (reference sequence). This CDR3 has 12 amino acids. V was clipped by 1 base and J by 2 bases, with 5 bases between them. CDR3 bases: TGTGCCTGGAGTGGAGGGAACTATGGCTACACCTTC. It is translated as CAWSGGNYGYTF.

CDR3 in amino acids: CASSEGPPYGYTF. CDR3 bases: TGTGCCAGCAGTGAAGGGCCCCCATATGGCTACACCTTC. This chain joins TRBV6-1 and TRBJ1-2; D is uncertain. The germline V and J ends were trimmed by 1 base and 5 bases, with 8 bases remaining between them. CDR1 MNHNS and CDR2 SASEGT come from the germline V gene. This CDR3 is 13 amino acids long.

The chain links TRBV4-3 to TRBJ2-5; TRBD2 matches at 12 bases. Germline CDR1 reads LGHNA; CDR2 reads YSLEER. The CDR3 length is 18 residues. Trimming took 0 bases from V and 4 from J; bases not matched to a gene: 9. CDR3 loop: CASSQEASGGAGAETQYF. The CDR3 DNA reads TGCGCCAGCAGCCAAGAAGCTAGCGGGGGGGCCGGGGCAGAGACCCAGTACTTC.

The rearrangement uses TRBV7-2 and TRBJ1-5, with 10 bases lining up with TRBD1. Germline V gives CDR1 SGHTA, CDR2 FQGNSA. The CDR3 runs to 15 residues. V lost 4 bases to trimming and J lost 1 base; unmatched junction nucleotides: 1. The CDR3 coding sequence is TGTGCCAGCAGCTCGGGACAGGGGAGCAATCAGCCCCAGCATTTT. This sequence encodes CASSSGQGSNQPQHF.

CDR3 in amino acids: CASSQDTLKINYGYTF. The CDR3 nucleotides are TGTGCCAGCAGCCAGGACACCTTGAAAATAAACTATGGCTACACCTTC. V usage is TRBV5-4 and J usage is TRBJ1-2; D is perhaps TRBD1 (5 bases). CDR3 length: 16 amino acids. V was pared by 4 bases and J by 2 bases, with 18 bases between. The germline V gene has CDR1 SGHNT and CDR2 YYREEE (reference sequence).

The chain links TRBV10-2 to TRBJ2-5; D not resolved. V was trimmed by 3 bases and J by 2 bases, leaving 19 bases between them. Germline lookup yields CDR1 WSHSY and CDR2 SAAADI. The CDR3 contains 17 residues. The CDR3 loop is CASSDGVPILIQETQYF. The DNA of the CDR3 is TGCGCCAGCAGTGACGGTGTGCCGATATTGATTCAAGAGACCCAGTACTTC.

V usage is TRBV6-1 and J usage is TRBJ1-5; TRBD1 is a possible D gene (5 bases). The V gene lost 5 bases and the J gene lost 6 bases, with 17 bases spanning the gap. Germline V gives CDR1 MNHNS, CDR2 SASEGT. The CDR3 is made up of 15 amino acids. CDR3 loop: CASSPRGRDRQPQHF. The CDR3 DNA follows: TGTGCCAGCAGTCCGCGGGGCAGGGATCGTCAGCCCCAGCATTTT.

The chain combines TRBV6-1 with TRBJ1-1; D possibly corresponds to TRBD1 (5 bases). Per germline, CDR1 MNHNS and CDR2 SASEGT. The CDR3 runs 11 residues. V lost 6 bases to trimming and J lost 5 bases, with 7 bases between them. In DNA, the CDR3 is TGTGCCAGCAGACGGGGGACTGAAGCTTTCTTT. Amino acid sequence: CASRRGTEAFF.

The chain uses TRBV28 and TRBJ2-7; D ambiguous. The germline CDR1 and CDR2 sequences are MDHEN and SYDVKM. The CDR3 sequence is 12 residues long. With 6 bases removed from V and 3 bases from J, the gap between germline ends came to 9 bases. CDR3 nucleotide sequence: TGTGCCAGCAGCCTCCCCGGCTACGAGCAGTACTTC. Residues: CASSLPGYEQYF.

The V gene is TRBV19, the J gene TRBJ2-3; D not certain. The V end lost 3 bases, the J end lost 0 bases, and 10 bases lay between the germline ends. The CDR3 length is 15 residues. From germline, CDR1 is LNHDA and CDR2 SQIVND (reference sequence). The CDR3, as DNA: TGTGCCAGTAGTATCGGAGTACGCAGCACAGATACGCAGTATTTT. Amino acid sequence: CASSIGVRSTDTQYF.

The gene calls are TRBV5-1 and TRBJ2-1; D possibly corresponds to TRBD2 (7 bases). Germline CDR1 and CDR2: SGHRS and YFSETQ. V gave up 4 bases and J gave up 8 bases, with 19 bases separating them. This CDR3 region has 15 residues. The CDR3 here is CASSLKGEGLYEQFF. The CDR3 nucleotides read TGCGCCAGCAGCCTGAAGGGGGAGGGCCTCTATGAGCAGTTCTTC.

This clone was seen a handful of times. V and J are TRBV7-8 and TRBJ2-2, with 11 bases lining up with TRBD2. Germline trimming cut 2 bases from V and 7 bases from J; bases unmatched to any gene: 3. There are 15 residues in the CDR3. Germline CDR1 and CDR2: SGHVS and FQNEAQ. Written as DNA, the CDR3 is TGTGCCAGCAGCTTAACTAGCGGGGGACGCGGGGAGCTGTTTTTT. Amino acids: CASSLTSGGRGELFF.

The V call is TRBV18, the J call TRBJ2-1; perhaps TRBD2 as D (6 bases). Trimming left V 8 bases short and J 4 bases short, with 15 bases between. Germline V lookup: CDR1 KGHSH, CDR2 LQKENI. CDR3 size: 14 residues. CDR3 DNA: TGTGCCAGCCATCGGACTACCCGATACAATGAGCAGTTCTTC. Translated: CASHRTTRYNEQFF.

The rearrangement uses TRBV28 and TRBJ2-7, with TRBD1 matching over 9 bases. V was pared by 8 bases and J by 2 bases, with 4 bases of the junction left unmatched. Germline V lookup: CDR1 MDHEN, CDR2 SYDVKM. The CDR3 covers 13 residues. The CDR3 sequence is CASQGQGPYEQYF. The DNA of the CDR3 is TGTGCCAGCCAGGGACAGGGTCCCTACGAGCAGTACTTC.

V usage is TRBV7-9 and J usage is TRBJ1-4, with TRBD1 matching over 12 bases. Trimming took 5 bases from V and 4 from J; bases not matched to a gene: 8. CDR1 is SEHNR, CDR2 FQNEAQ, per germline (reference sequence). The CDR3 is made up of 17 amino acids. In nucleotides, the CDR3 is TGTGCCAGCAGCCTAGGGACAGGGGGCGATTTTAATGAAAAACTGTTTTTT. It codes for CASSLGTGGDFNEKLFF.

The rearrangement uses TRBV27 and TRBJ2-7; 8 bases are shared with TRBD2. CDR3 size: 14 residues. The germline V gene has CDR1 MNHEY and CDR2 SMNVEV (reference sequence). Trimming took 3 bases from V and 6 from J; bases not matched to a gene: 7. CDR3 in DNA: TGTGCCAGCAGTTTGACGGCGGGAGGAGGCGAGCAGTACTTC. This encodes CASSLTAGGGEQYF.

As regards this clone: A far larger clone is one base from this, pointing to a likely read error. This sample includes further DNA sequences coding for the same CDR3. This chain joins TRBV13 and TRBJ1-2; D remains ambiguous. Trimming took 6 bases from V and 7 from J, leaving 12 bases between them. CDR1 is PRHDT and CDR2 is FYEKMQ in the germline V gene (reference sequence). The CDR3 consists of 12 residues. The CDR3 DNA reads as TGTGCCAGCAGTTCCACTCTCGGTGGCTACACCTTC. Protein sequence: CASSSTLGGYTF. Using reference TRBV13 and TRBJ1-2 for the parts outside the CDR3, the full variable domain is AAGVIQSPRHLIKEKRETATLKCYPIPRHDTVYWYQQGPGQDPQFLISFYEKMQSDKGSIPDRFSAQQFSDYHSELNMSSLELGDSALYFCASSSTLGGYTFGSGTRLTVV.

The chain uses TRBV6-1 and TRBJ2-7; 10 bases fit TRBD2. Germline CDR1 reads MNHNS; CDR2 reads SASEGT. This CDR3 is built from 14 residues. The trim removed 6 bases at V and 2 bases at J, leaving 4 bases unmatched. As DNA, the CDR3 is TGTGCCAGCAGAGGTAGCGGGGGGACCTACGAGCAGTACGTC. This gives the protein CASRGSGGTYEQYV.